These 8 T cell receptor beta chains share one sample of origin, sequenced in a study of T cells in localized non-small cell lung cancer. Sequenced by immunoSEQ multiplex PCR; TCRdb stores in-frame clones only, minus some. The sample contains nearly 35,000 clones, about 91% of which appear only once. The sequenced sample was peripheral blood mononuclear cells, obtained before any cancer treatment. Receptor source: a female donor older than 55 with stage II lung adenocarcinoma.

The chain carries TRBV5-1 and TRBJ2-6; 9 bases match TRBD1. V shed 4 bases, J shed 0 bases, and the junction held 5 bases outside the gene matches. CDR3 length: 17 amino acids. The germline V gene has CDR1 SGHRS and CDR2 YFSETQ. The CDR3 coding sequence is TGCGCCAGCAGCGGGGGGACAGGGAGCTCTGGGGCCAACGTCCTGACTTTC. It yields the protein CASSGGTGSSGANVLTF.

The CDR3, as DNA: TGTGCCAGCAGAGGGCTGTCCTATAATTCACCCCTCCACTTT. It yields the protein CASRGLSYNSPLHF. The chain couples TRBV6-5 to TRBJ1-6; D unclear. The length of the CDR3 is 14 residues. V lost 6 bases to trimming and J lost 1 base, with 7 bases between them. The germline V gene has CDR1 MNHEY and CDR2 SVGAGI.

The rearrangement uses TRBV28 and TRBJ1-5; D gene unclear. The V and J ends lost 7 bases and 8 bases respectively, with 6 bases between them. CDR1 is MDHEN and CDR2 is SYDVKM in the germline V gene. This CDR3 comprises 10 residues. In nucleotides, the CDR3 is TGTGCCAGCAACTCGGAGCCCCAGCATTTT. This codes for CASNSEPQHF.

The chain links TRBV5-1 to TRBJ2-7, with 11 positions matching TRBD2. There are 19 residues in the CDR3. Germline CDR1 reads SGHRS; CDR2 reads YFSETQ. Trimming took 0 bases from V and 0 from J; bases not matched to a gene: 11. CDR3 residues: CASSLDWLAGGTSSYEQYF. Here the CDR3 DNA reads TGCGCCAGCAGCTTGGACTGGCTAGCGGGGGGCACGAGCTCCTACGAGCAGTACTTC.

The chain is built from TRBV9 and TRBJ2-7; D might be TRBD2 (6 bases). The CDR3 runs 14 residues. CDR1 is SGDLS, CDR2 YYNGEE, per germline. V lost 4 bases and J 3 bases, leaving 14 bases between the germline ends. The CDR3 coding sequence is TGTGCCAGCAGCTTCCGGGACTCGTTCTACGAGCAGTACTTC. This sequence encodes CASSFRDSFYEQYF.

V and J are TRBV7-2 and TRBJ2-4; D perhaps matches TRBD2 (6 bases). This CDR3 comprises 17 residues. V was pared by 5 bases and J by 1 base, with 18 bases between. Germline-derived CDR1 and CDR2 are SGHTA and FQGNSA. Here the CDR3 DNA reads TGTGCCAGCAGCCCTGAGGCAGGAGCGGGCGCCAAAAACATTCAGTACTTC. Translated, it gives CASSPEAGAGAKNIQYF.

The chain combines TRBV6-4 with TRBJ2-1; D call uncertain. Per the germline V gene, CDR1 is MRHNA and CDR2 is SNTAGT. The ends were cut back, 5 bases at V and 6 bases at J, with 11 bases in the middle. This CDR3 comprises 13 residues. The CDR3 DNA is TGTGCCAGCAGTCCCTCGGAAGTCAATGAGCAGTTCTTC. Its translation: CASSPSEVNEQFF.

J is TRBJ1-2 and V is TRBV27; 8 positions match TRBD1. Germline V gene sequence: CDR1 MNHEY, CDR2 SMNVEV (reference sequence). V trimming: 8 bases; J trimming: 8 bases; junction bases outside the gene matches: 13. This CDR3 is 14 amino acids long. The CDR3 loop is CASGAAGTGLGYTF. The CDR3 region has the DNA TGTGCCAGCGGAGCGGCTGGGACAGGTCTCGGCTACACCTTC.